This passage covers 3 T cell receptor beta chains from one sample sequenced in a study of Graves' ophthalmopathy and Graves' hyperthyroidism. Researchers took RNA transcripts and amplified TCR beta CDR3 regions from them. An initial RT-PCR round employing HTBI primers preceded a second-round multiplex PCR. Each CDR3 protein gets one entry after TCRdb re-called the multiplex PCR reads with MiXCR. The data hold under 400,000 distinct CDR3 sequences, with 15% to 20% observed a single time. Sequencing was performed on peripheral blood. All receptors come from an adult man with Graves' ophthalmopathy.

This clonotype was seen ten or more times. The chain couples TRBV7-9 to TRBJ1-6; tentatively, D is TRBD1 (6 bases). This CDR3 spans 14 amino acids. V was cut by 8 bases and J by 7 bases, with 15 bases left in between. Germline-derived CDR1 and CDR2 are SEHNR and FQNEAQ (reference sequence). The CDR3 sequence: CASGVEGGNSPLHF. The CDR3 DNA sequence: TGTGCCAGCGGAGTCGAGGGGGGGAATTCACCCCTCCACTTT. Supplemented by reference TRBV7-9 and TRBJ1-6, the full variable domain reads DTGVSQNPRHKITKRGQNVTFRCDPISEHNRLYWYRQTLGQGPEFLTYFQNEAQLEKSRLLSDRFSAERPKGSFSTLEIQRTEQGDSAMYLCASGVEGGNSPLHFGNGTRLTVT.

This clonotype was counted many times. CDR3 nucleotides: TGTGCCAGCAGTTTATGGGGGGGCGGTCACTCCTACGAGCAGTACTTC. Protein product: CASSLWGGGHSYEQYF. The chain is built from TRBV28 and TRBJ2-7; D may correspond to TRBD1 or TRBD2 (6 bases each). V was cut by 0 bases and J by 0 bases, with 12 bases left in between. The CDR3 totals 16 residues. The V gene's germline CDR1 is MDHEN and CDR2 SYDVKM.

This clonotype was counted at least ten times. V and J are TRBV20-1 and TRBJ2-7; 9 nucleotides align to TRBD1. This CDR3 has 14 residues. V trimming: 1 base; J trimming: 6 bases; junction bases outside the gene matches: 7. The germline gives CDR1 DFQATT, CDR2 SNEGSKA (reference sequence). CDR3 nucleotides: TGCAGTGCTAGAGCTGGGGACAGGGTCGTCGAGCAGTACTTC. Translating it yields CSARAGDRVVEQYF.